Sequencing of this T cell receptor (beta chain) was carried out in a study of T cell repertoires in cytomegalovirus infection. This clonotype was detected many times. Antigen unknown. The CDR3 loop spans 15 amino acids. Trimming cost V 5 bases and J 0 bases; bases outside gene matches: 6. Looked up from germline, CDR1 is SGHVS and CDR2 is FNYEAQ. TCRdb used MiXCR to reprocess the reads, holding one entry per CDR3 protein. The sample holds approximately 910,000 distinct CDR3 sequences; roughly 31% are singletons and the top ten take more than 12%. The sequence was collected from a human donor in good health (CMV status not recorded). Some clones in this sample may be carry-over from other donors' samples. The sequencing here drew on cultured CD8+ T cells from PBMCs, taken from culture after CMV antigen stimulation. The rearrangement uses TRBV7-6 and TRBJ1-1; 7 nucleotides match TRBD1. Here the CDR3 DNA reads TGTGCCAGCAGCCCAGGGGGTCCTATGAACACTGAAGCTTTCTTT. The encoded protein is CASSPGGPMNTEAFF.